This T cell receptor (beta chain) was recorded in a study of blood T cell repertoires in COVID-19. Using immunoSEQ multiplex PCR, the repertoire was profiled, and TCRdb retains in-frame clones only, with some absent. The table has 200,000 or so clones, over 80% seen once. The CDR3 has 17 amino acids. CDR1 and CDR2 from the germline V gene are SGHVS and FNYEAQ. V lost 3 bases, J lost 4 bases, and 11 bases stayed unmatched. The sequenced sample consisted of peripheral blood. The chain has TRBV7-6 and TRBJ2-1; 8 bases map to TRBD1. This clonotype was sampled from a woman in her 30s with acute or convalescent COVID-19. This CDR3 reads CASSFSFGRGPYNEQFF. The CDR3 DNA is TGTGCCAGCAGCTTCTCCTTCGGCAGGGGGCCGTACAATGAGCAGTTCTTC.